A selection of T cell receptor beta chains follows, all from one sample in a study of CD4 T cells in relation to SARS-CoV-2 and coronaviruses. The table came from immunoSEQ multiplex PCR; TCRdb's copy has only in-frame clones and leaves some out. Here the sample spans over 20,000 clones, 65% to 85% being singletons. These receptors have no identified antigens. The sample was CD4+ T cells from PBMCs, cultured in vitro. Every receptor here comes from a human donor in good health. Each CDR3 is given with its conserved first and last residue. A D gene is named only where the DNA matches it firmly. Some rows have no size entry. The others give once, few or many, or a class for an expanded clone.

D gene: TRBD1
clone size: NA
J gene: TRBJ1-5
V gene: TRBV4-2
CDR3 DNA: TGTGCCAGCAGCCAAGATGGTACAGGGGTTCAGCCCCAGCATTTT
CDR3 protein: CASSQDGTGVQPQHF

D gene: TRBD2
clone size: few
J gene: TRBJ2-1
V gene: TRBV5-4
CDR3 DNA: TGTGCCAGCAGCCCCGGGACTAGTCCCAATGAGCAGTTCTTC
CDR3 protein: CASSPGTSPNEQFF

D gene: TRBD1
clone size: once
J gene: TRBJ1-5
V gene: TRBV28
CDR3 DNA: TGTGCCAGCAGTTTAGTAGGACAGGGATATCAGCCCCAGCATTTT
CDR3 protein: CASSLVGQGYQPQHF

D gene: TRBD2
clone size: NA
J gene: TRBJ2-7
V gene: TRBV5-1
CDR3 DNA: TGCGCCAGCAGCCCCCCCGGGACTAGCGGAACTTACGAGCAGTACTTC
CDR3 protein: CASSPPGTSGTYEQYF

D gene: NA
clone size: NA
J gene: TRBJ2-7
V gene: TRBV12-3/TRBV12-4
CDR3 DNA: TGTGCCAGCAGTTTGTTTTCATGGGAGCAGTACTTC
CDR3 protein: CASSLFSWEQYF

D gene: NA
clone size: NA
J gene: TRBJ2-7
V gene: TRBV7-2
CDR3 DNA: TGTGCCAGCAGCTCCGTGGCGGGACCCCAGTACGAGCAGTACTTC
CDR3 protein: CASSSVAGPQYEQYF

D gene: TRBD2
clone size: NA
J gene: TRBJ2-5
V gene: TRBV2
CDR3 DNA: TGTGCCAGCAGTGAAGTACTAGCGGGGTTAGAGACCCAGTACTTC
CDR3 protein: CASSEVLAGLETQYF

D gene: NA
clone size: NA
J gene: TRBJ2-7
V gene: TRBV12-3/TRBV12-4
CDR3 DNA: TGTGCCAGCAGGGGGGGGGCCCTCTACGAGCAGTACTTC
CDR3 protein: CASRGGALYEQYF

D gene: TRBD1
clone size: NA
J gene: TRBJ1-2
V gene: TRBV13
CDR3 DNA: TGTGCCAGCAGCCACGGACAGGGCGACTATGGCTACACCTTC
CDR3 protein: CASSHGQGDYGYTF

D gene: NA
clone size: NA
J gene: TRBJ1-2
V gene: TRBV6-2/TRBV6-3
CDR3 DNA: TGTGCCAGCAGTTTTGGACGGATAATCAACTATGGCTACACCTTC
CDR3 protein: CASSFGRIINYGYTF

D gene: TRBD2
clone size: NA
J gene: TRBJ2-5
V gene: TRBV2
CDR3 DNA: TGTGCCAGCAGGCCCTGGACTAGCGGGGGGGAAGGGGAGACCCAGTACTTC
CDR3 protein: CASRPWTSGGEGETQYF

D gene: NA
clone size: NA
J gene: TRBJ1-6
V gene: TRBV7-3
CDR3 DNA: TGTGCCAGCAGCTTACAGGGGAGCTCACCCCTCCACTTT
CDR3 protein: CASSLQGSSPLHF

D gene: NA
clone size: NA
J gene: TRBJ2-3
V gene: TRBV6-2/TRBV6-3
CDR3 DNA: TGTGCCAGCAGTTACTCGAAGGCGGCCGGCACAGATACGCAGTATTTT
CDR3 protein: CASSYSKAAGTDTQYF

D gene: NA
clone size: NA
J gene: TRBJ1-1
V gene: TRBV11-3
CDR3 DNA: TGTGCCAGCAGCCAGGACGGAGAGAACACTGAAGCTTTCTTT
CDR3 protein: CASSQDGENTEAFF

D gene: NA
clone size: NA
J gene: TRBJ2-3
V gene: TRBV7-3
CDR3 DNA: TGTGCCAGCAGCCCTTCTACACTTACTAGCACAGATACGCAGTATTTT
CDR3 protein: CASSPSTLTSTDTQYF

D gene: NA
clone size: NA
J gene: TRBJ2-5
V gene: TRBV19
CDR3 DNA: TGTGCCAGTAGTAACCTGCGGGTTCAAGAGACCCAGTACTTC
CDR3 protein: CASSNLRVQETQYF

D gene: NA
clone size: NA
J gene: TRBJ2-7
V gene: TRBV5-1
CDR3 DNA: TGCGCCAGCAGCTCGGCTCCGAATGCCTACGAGCAGTACTTC
CDR3 protein: CASSSAPNAYEQYF

D gene: TRBD2
clone size: NA
J gene: TRBJ2-1
V gene: TRBV7-2
CDR3 DNA: TGTGCCAGCAGCAAACTAGCGGGCCTTTACAATGAGCAGTTCTTC
CDR3 protein: CASSKLAGLYNEQFF

D gene: NA
clone size: NA
J gene: TRBJ1-1
V gene: TRBV29-1
CDR3 DNA: TGCAGCGCCCAAGGGCAGGGTGGCACTGAAGCTTTCTTT
CDR3 protein: CSAQGQGGTEAFF

D gene: TRBD1
clone size: few
J gene: TRBJ1-4
V gene: TRBV24-1
CDR3 DNA: TGTGCCACCAGTGAAGAGGACAGGGGGTTGGGTGAAAAACTGTTTTTT
CDR3 protein: CATSEEDRGLGEKLFF

D gene: NA
clone size: few
J gene: TRBJ2-2
V gene: TRBV7-3
CDR3 DNA: TGTGCCAGCAGCTTCTCCCGAGACACCGGGGAGCTGTTTTTT
CDR3 protein: CASSFSRDTGELFF

D gene: NA
clone size: NA
J gene: TRBJ2-4
V gene: TRBV19
CDR3 DNA: TGTGCCAGTAGTTACAGGGAGGTACCCAAAAACATTCAGTACTTC
CDR3 protein: CASSYREVPKNIQYF

D gene: NA
clone size: NA
J gene: TRBJ1-1
V gene: TRBV3-1/TRBV3-2
CDR3 DNA: TGTGCCAGCAGCCAGACCGACAGGACGAACACTGAAGCTTTCTTT
CDR3 protein: CASSQTDRTNTEAFF

D gene: TRBD2
clone size: few
J gene: TRBJ2-1
V gene: TRBV9
CDR3 DNA: TGTGCCAGCAGCGTAGGCGGACTAGCCCACAATGAGCAGTTCTTC
CDR3 protein: CASSVGGLAHNEQFF

D gene: TRBD1
clone size: NA
J gene: TRBJ1-2
V gene: TRBV2
CDR3 DNA: TGTGCCAGCAGTGTGGGACAGGGAGTCGGCTACACCTTC
CDR3 protein: CASSVGQGVGYTF

D gene: NA
clone size: NA
J gene: TRBJ2-1
V gene: TRBV7-9
CDR3 DNA: TGTGCCAGCAGCTTCTTTGCGGCCTACAATGAGCAGTTCTTC
CDR3 protein: CASSFFAAYNEQFF